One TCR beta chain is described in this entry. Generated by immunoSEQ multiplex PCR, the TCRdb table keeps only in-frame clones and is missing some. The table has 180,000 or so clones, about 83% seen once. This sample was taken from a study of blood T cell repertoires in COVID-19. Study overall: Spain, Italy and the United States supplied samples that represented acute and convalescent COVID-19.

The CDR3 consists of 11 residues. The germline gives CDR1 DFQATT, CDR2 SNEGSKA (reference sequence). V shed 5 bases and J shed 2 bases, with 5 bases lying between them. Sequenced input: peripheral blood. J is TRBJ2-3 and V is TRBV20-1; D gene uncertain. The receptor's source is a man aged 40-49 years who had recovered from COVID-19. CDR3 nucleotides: TGCAGTGCTCCCGTCACAGATACGCAGTATTTT. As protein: CSAPVTDTQYF.